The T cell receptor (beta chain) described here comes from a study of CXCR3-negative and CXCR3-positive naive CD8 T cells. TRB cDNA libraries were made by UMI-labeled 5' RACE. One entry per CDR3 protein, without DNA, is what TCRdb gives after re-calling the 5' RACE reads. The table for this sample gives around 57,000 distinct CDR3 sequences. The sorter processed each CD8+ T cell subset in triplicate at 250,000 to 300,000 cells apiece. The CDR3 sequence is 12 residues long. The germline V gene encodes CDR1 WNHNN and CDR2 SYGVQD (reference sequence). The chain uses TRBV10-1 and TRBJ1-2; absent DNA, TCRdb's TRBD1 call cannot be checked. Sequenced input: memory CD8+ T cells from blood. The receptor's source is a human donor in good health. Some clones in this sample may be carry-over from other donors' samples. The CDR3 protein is CASGPGTTGYTF.